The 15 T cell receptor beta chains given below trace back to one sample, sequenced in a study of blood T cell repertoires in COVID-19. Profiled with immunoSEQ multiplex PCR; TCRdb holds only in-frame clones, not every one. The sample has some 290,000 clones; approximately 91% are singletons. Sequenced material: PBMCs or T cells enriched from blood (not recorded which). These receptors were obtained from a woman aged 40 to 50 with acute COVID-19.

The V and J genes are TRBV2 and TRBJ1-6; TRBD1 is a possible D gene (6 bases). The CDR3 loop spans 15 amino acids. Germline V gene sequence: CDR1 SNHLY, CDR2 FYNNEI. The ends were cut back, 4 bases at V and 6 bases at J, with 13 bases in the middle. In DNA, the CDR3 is TGTGCCAGCAGTGGCGGGGGGCGGAGTAATTCACCCCTCCACTTT. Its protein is CASSGGGRSNSPLHF.

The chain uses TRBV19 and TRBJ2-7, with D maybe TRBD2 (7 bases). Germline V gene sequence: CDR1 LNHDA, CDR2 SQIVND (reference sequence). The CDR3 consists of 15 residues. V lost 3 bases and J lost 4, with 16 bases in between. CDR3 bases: TGTGCCAGTAGTATCTCCCGGGGGGCGCGGTACGAGCAGTACTTC. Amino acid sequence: CASSISRGARYEQYF.

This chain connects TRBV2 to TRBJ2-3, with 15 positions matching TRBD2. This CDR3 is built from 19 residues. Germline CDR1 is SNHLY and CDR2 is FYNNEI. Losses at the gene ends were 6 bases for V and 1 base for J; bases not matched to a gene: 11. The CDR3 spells CASRTPGTSGRRGTDTQYF. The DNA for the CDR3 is TGTGCCAGCAGGACCCCCGGGACTAGCGGGAGGCGGGGCACAGATACGCAGTATTTT.

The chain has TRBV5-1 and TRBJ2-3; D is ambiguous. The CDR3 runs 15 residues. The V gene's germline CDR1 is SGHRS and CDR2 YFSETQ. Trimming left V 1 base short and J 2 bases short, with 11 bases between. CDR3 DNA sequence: TGCGCCAGCAGCTTGCCAAGAGGAGACACAGATACGCAGTATTTT. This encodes CASSLPRGDTDTQYF.

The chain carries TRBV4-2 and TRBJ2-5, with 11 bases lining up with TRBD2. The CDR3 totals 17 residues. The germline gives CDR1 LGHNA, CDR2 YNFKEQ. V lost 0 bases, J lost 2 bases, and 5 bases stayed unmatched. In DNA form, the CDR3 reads TGTGCCAGCAGCCAAGACCTACTAGCGGGAGAACAAGAGACCCAGTACTTC. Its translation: CASSQDLLAGEQETQYF.

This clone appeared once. DNA for the CDR3: TGTGCCAGCAGCCAAGAAGTGGGTAGCGGGAGGTTCGATACGCAGTATTTT. Protein sequence: CASSQEVGSGRFDTQYF. V usage is TRBV3-1 (or the pseudogene TRBV3-2) and J usage is TRBJ2-3; TRBD2 matches at 10 bases. The CDR3 contains 17 residues. J gave up 6 bases and V 0 bases, and 9 bases lay outside the gene matches. Germline V gene lookup returns CDR1 LGHDT and CDR2 YNNKEL (reference sequence).

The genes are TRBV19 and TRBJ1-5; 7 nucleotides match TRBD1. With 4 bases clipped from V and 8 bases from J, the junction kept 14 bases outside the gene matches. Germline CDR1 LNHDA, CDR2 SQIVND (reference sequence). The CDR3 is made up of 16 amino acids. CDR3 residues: CASSSTRQGIIKPQHF. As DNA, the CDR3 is TGTGCCAGTAGTAGTACGCGACAGGGAATAATTAAGCCCCAGCATTTT.

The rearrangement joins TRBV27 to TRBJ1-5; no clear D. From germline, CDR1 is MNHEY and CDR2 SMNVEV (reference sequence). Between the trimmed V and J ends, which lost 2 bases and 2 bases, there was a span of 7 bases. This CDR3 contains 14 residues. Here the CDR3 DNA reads TGTGCCAGCAGTTTAAGAGAAGGCAATCAGCCCCAGCATTTT. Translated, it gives CASSLREGNQPQHF.

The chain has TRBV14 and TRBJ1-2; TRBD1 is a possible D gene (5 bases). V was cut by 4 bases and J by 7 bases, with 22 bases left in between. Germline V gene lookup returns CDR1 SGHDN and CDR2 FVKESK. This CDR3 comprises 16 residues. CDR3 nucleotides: TGTGCCAGCAGCCTCGGGTCTAGGGGCCATGTTTCTGGCTACACCTTC. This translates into CASSLGSRGHVSGYTF.

CDR3 in DNA: TGTGCCAGCTCACCACGGCAGGCAGGGGGGCAGTACGAGCAGTACTTC. It yields the protein CASSPRQAGGQYEQYF. The chain couples TRBV18 to TRBJ2-7, with TRBD1 as a possible D gene (7 bases). This CDR3 contains 16 residues. V was cut by 1 base and J by 4 bases, with 17 bases left in between. The V gene's germline CDR1 is KGHSH and CDR2 LQKENI.

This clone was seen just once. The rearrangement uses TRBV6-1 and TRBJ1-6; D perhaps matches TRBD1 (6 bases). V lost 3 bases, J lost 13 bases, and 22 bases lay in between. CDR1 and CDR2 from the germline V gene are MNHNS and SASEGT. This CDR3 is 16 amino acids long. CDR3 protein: CASSDFPAGATVPLHF. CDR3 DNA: TGTGCCAGCAGTGACTTTCCGGCGGGGGCGACGGTCCCCCTCCACTTT.

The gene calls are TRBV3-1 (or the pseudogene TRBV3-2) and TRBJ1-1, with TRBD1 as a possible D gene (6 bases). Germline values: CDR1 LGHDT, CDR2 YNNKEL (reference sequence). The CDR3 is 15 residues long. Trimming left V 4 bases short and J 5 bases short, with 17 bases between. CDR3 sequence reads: CASSLPGGRGTEAFF. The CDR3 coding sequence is TGTGCCAGCAGCCTCCCCGGGGGGCGGGGAACTGAAGCTTTCTTT.

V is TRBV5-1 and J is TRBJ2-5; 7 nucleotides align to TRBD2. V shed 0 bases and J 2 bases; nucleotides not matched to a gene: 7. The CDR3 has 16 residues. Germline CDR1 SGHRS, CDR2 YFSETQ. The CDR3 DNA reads TGCGCCAGCAGCTTGGGTGCCGGGGGGTCACAAGAGACCCAGTACTTC. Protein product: CASSLGAGGSQETQYF.

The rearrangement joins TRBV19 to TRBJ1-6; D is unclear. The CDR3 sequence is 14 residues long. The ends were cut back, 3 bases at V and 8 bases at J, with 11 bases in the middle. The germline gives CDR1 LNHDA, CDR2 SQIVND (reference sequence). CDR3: CASSMGSSYSPLHF. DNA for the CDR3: TGTGCCAGTAGTATGGGCTCCAGCTATTCACCCCTCCACTTT.

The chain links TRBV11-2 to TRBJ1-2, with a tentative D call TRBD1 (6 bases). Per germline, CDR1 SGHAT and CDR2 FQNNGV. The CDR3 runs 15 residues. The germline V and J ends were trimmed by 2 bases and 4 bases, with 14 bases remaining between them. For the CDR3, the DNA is TGTGCCAGCAGCTTACAGTCCGGACAGAGCTATGGCTACACCTTC. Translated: CASSLQSGQSYGYTF. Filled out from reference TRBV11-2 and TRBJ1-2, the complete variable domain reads EAGVAQSPRYKIIEKRQSVAFWCNPISGHATLYWYQQILGQGPKLLIQFQNNGVVDDSQLPKDRFSAERLKGVDSTLKIQPAKLEDSAVYLCASSLQSGQSYGYTFGSGTRLTVV.